This T cell receptor beta chain was profiled in a study of blood T cell repertoires in COVID-19. For the study at large: Samples came from the United States, Italy and Spain, spanning acute and convalescent COVID-19. From T cells, B-cell-depleted T cells, or PBMCs came the material, which was cDNA or gDNA.

As processed by the authors: Scientists estimated how many nucleated cells there were by amplifying reference gene primers. Sequencing used immunoSEQ multiplex PCR; TCRdb keeps in-frame clones, though not all of them. V, J and clone size reflect that table, while D and trimming were determined from the DNA. The data show around 56,000 clones, about 73% seen once. This clone was detected only a few times. The CDR3 runs 18 residues. Germline V CDR1 and CDR2: SGHVS, FQNEAQ. Trimming shortened V by 0 bases and J by 2 bases, and 19 bases separated the two germline ends. The clonotype was recovered from a woman between 70 and 85 years old with acute or convalescent COVID-19. The chain joins TRBV7-8 to TRBJ1-2; D is uncertain. The sequenced material came from peripheral blood. The CDR3 nucleotides read TGTGCCAGCAGCTTAGCGCGGAGAATCCTCAGCGGAAACTATGGCTACACCTTC. Translation gives CASSLARRILSGNYGYTF.